Included here is one T cell receptor beta chain sequence, with context. Its antigen specificity is not known. The record has no base qualities; no much larger clone is one base away. This specimen comes from a study of shared clonotypes between healthy human individuals (dated by TCRdb to about 2020). Regarding the study in general: The cohort comprised a couple of women and three men aged 18 to 49 years. For each donor, CD4 naive and CD4 memory were each given three plates, CD8 naive was given two plates, and CD8 memory was given one plate. To estimate repertoire size and how much clonotypes are shared between individuals, the study performed deep sequencing of blood TCR repertoires from roughly five healthy adults. To increase sequencing depth and limit assay-specific biases, different laboratories used diverse techniques to prepare libraries and sequence TCR repertoires. Between about 0.94 and 10 billion PBMCs per donor were obtained by leukapheresis. Overall study results and their limits: Estimated clonotype richness was generally larger for naive than for memory subsets. Pairwise subsampling led to the expectation that sequencing depth would affect the degree of clonotype sharing among donors. Because the study included only a small number of donors, the genetic and exposure-history diversity represented was limited. When a handful of donors were compared, the shared fraction of clonotypes was about 5% for naive CD4, approximately 3.3% for naive CD8, 2.3% for memory CD4, and approximately 0.4% for memory CD8. Incomplete sequencing was indicated by rarefaction of sorted-subset datasets, despite the large sequencing depth. Sampling was limited to blood, and TCR repertoires in tissue likely differ from TCR repertoires in blood. Clonotypes shared by all four sorted-subset donors showed higher generation probabilities than non-shared clonotypes.

CD8 naive samples were obtained by positive selection for CCR7 among CD45RO-negative cells, yielding a CD45RA+CCR7+ population from which TemRA cells were excluded. The donors were healthy, HIV-negative adults who had no recently reported acute infections or vaccinations. Every donor was a Caucasian adult living in Nashville, Tennessee, USA. Blood was obtained by leukapheresis, after which PBMCs were separated by Ficoll-Histopaque density gradient centrifugation and cryopreserved in liquid nitrogen vapor phase. Analytical flow cytometry was used to check the purity and quantity of every magnetically sorted T cell population. Genomic DNA was isolated from every sorted fraction and measured by UV absorbance on a Nanodrop 2000c. Using the deep immunoSEQ assay, TCR CDR3 regions were amplified from genomic DNA by multiplex PCR. For each cell subset, the extracted genomic DNA was distributed evenly across all wells of several immunoSEQ 96-well plates, and each plate served as one replicate. For sorted subsets, approximately 210 ng genomic DNA, equal to tens of thousands of T cell genomes, was loaded into each replicate PCR. The purified libraries were quantified using a Qubit 3.0 fluorometer, sized with a Bioanalyzer 2100, and then quantified again using the KAPA Library Quantification kit. Each immunoSEQ 96-well plate was sequenced on its own single-read 150-cycle Illumina NextSeq 550 flow cell. Turning to the authors' computational methods: The immunoSEQ output contained only junctional sequences without quality scores, so filtering could not match that applied to full-length reads. To assign V/J genes and CDR3, sequences were annotated against IMGT germline references using PyIR, a Python wrapper for IgBLAST v1.9. Reads were filtered out if the reads had weak V/J assignments (E-value above 1e-6), no CDR3, stop codons, out-of-frame junctions, or ambiguous translated residues. V3J clonotypes were defined by identical inferred V gene, J gene, and CDR3 amino acid sequence. Percentage overlap between repertoires was computed as shared unique clonotypes divided by the size of the smaller repertoire. Repertoire richness was assessed with RTK rarefaction, the Chao1 estimator, and Recon v2.1 estimates of unobserved clonotypes. Generation probabilities were computed with OLGA for all TCRbeta clonotypes obtained by the gDNA method from several donors. The clones in this table, taken by TCRdb from immuneACCESS, are in-frame only. Not every clone is retained; where verified, under half of the shortfall comes from an unresolved V gene, and the cause of the rest is unknown. The DNA was the basis for D and trimming; V, J and clone size are from that table. For this sample the table gives roughly 590,000 clones, of which roughly 96% were detected only once. Of the sample, 0.11% falls within the top ten clones.

V sheds 5 bases and J sheds 1 base, leaving 18 bases between their ends. The CDR3 sequence holds 17 residues, the cysteine and phenylalanine included. Only CDR3 DNA remains: 51 bases, in frame from the first base. CDR1 and CDR2, per the germline V gene, are MDHEN and SYDVKM. The rearranged segments are TRBV28 and TRBJ2-1; TRBD2 is a weak D gene call, 6 bases matching. The material sequenced was naive CD8+ T cells sorted from blood. The cell subset or site label here, explained by the study, means: CD45RA+CCR7+. The TCR originated in a woman in her 30s in good health. The DNA sequence is given as TGTGCCAGCAGTGGCAGGATAGCGGTAGTTTCCTACAATGAGCAGTTCTTC. The translation is CASSGRIAVVSYNEQFF.